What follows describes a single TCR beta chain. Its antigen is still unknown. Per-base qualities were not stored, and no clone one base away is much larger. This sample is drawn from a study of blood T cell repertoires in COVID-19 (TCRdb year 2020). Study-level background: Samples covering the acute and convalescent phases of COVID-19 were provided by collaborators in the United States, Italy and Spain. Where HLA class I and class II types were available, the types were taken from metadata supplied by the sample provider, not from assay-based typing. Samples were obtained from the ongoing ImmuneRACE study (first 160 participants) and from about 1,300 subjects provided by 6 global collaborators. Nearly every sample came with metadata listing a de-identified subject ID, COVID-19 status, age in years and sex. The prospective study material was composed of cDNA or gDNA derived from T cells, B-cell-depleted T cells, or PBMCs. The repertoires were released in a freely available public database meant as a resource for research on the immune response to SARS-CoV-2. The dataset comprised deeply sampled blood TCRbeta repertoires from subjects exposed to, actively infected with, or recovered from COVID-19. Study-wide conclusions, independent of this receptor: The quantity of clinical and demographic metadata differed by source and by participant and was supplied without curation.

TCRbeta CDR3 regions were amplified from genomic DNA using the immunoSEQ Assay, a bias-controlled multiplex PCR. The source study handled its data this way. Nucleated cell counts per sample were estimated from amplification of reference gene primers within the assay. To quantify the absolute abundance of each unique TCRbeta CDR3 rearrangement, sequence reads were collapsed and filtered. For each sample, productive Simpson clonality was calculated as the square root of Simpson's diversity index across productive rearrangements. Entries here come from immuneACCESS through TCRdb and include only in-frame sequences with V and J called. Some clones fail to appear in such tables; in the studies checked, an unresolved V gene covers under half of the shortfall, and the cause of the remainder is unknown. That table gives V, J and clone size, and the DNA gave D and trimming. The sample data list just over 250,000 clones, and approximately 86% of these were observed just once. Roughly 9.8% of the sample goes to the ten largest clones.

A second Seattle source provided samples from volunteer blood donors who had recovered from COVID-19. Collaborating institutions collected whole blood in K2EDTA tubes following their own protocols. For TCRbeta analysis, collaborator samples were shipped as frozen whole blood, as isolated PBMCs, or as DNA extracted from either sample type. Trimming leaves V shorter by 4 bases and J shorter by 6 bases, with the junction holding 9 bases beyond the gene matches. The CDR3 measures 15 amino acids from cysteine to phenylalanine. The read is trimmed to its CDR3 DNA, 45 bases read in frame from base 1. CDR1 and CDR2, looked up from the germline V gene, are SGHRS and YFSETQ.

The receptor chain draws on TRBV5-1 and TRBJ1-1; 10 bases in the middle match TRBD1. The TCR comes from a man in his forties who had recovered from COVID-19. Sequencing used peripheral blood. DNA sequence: TGCGCCAGCAGCCACCACCGGGACAGGGGAGCTGAAGCTTTCTTT. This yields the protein CASSHHRDRGAEAFF.